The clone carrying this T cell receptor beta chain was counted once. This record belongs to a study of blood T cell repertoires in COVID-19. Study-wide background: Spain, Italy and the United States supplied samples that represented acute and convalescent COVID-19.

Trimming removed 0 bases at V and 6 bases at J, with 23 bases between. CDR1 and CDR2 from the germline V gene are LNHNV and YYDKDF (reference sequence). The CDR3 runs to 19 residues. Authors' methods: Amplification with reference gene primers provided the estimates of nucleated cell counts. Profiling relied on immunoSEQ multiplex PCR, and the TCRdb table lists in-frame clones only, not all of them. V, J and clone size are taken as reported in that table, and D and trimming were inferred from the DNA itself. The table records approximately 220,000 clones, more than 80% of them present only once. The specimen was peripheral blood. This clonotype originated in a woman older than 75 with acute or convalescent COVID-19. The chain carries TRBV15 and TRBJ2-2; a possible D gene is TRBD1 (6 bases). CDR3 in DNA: TGTGCCACCAGCAGAGATCCGAACCCGGGACATATCCTCCCCGGGGAGCTGTTTTTT. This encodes CATSRDPNPGHILPGELFF.